A single sample is the source of the 14 T cell receptor beta chains below, sequenced in a study of T-cell reconstitution after alpha-beta-depleted transplantation in children. Unique molecular identifiers were incorporated when the TCRbeta library was constructed. TCRdb re-called the PCR reads with MiXCR, one entry per CDR3 protein. This sample yields under 400,000 distinct CDR3 sequences, of which roughly 21% are seen a single time; approximately 9.9% belongs to the top ten. The sample was PBMCs, mostly from graft donor cells, taken 180 days after TCRalphabeta/CD19-depleted stem cell transplant. The receptors shown here come from a male patient between 5 and 17 years old who had a stem cell transplant for acute lymphoblastic leukemia, so the T cells may come from the graft donor.

V usage is TRBV11-2 and J usage is TRBJ2-1; D gene uncertain. CDR3 length equals 14 residues. V lost 5 bases to trimming and J lost 3 bases, with 11 bases between them. The germline V gene has CDR1 SGHAT and CDR2 FQNNGV. Here the CDR3 reads CASSKEWGYNEQFF. The CDR3, as DNA: TGTGCCAGCAGCAAGGAGTGGGGCTACAATGAGCAGTTCTTC.

This sequence joins TRBV7-6 and TRBJ2-7; TRBD1 matches at 7 bases. Germline CDR1 reads SGHVS; CDR2 reads FNYEAQ. CDR3 size: 14 residues. V was pared by 1 base and J by 9 bases, with 9 bases of the junction left unmatched. CDR3 sequence reads: CASSLVGVGTAQYF. Written as DNA, the CDR3 is TGTGCCAGCAGCTTAGTAGGCGTGGGGACAGCGCAGTACTTC. Supplemented by reference TRBV7-6 and TRBJ2-7, the full variable domain reads GAGVSQSPRYKVTKRGQDVALRCDPISGHVSLYWYRQALGQGPEFLTYFNYEAQQDKSGLPNDRFSAERPEGSISTLTIQRTEQRDSAMYRCASSLVGVGTAQYFGPGTRLTVT.

This chain uses TRBV5-5 with TRBJ1-2; a possible D gene is TRBD1 (6 bases). Germline CDR1 SGHKS, CDR2 YYEKEE (reference sequence). With 0 bases removed from V and 3 bases from J, the gap between germline ends came to 18 bases. The CDR3 covers 17 residues. This chain's CDR3 is CASSLGGAGAVDYGYTF. CDR3 coding DNA: TGTGCCAGCAGCTTGGGAGGGGCAGGGGCTGTGGACTATGGCTACACCTTC.

In this sample, this clonotype turned up a few times. The rearrangement joins TRBV20-1 to TRBJ1-2; D is unresolved. The CDR3 consists of 12 residues. Germline V lookup: CDR1 DFQATT, CDR2 SNEGSKA (reference sequence). This CDR3 reads CAAEGLPYGYTF. In DNA, the CDR3 is TGCGCAGCGGAGGGCCTACCCTATGGCTACACCTTC.

This rearrangement joins TRBV30 to TRBJ1-5; D call uncertain. Trimming removed 3 bases at V and 3 bases at J, with 9 bases between. CDR1 is GTSNPN, CDR2 SVGIG, per germline (reference sequence). The CDR3 totals 13 residues. In DNA, the CDR3 is TGTGCCTGGAGCCCCGACAACAATCAGCCCCAGCATTTT. It translates to CAWSPDNNQPQHF.

The CDR3 reads CASSFDHRDPRDRSQFF. CDR3 coding DNA: TGTGCCAGCAGTTTTGATCATCGAGATCCCCGGGACCGCTCGCAGTTCTTC. The chain combines TRBV28 with TRBJ2-1; D possibly uses TRBD1 or TRBD2 (5 bases each). V was clipped by 3 bases and J by 12 bases, with 27 bases between them. This CDR3 comprises 17 residues. Germline V lookup: CDR1 MDHEN, CDR2 SYDVKM.

The genes are TRBV20-1 and TRBJ2-3; the D is unclear. Germline V gene sequence: CDR1 DFQATT, CDR2 SNEGSKA (reference sequence). There are 13 residues in the CDR3. Between the trimmed V and J ends, which lost 4 bases and 8 bases, there was a span of 16 bases. CDR3 protein: CSAKGLEGSTQYF. In DNA, the CDR3 is TGCAGTGCTAAGGGTCTTGAAGGGTCTACGCAGTATTTT.

V is TRBV15 and J is TRBJ1-1; TRBD1 matches 8 bases. The germline V gene encodes CDR1 LNHNV and CDR2 YYDKDF (reference sequence). CDR3 size: 17 residues. Trimming removed 5 bases from V and 4 bases from J; junction bases left unmatched: 15. The CDR3: CATSAPRQGRLGTEAFF. CDR3 nucleotide sequence: TGTGCCACCAGCGCTCCCCGACAGGGGAGGTTAGGCACTGAAGCTTTCTTT. The full variable domain, its missing parts supplied by reference TRBV15 and TRBJ1-1, is DAMVIQNPRYQVTQFGKPVTLSCSQTLNHNVMYWYQQKSSQAPKLLFHYYDKDFNNEADTPDNFQSRRPNTSFCFLDIRSPGLGDTAMYLCATSAPRQGRLGTEAFFGQGTRLTVV.

This clonotype was observed a few times. This chain uses TRBV20-1 with TRBJ1-5; 7 bases are a match to TRBD1. Germline V gene sequence: CDR1 DFQATT, CDR2 SNEGSKA (reference sequence). V shed 6 bases and J 4 bases; nucleotides not matched to a gene: 3. This CDR3 comprises 12 residues. The chain's CDR3 is CSAQGGNQPQHF. The DNA for the CDR3 is TGCAGTGCCCAGGGGGGGAATCAGCCCCAGCATTTT.

The chain employs TRBV3-1 and TRBJ2-7; 11 bases agree with TRBD2. This CDR3 comprises 16 residues. With V trimmed by 1 base and J by 4 bases, 6 bases remained unmatched. The germline gives CDR1 LGHDT, CDR2 YNNKEL (reference sequence). CDR3 amino acids: CASSQVSSGRTYEQYF. The CDR3 DNA reads TGTGCCAGCAGCCAAGTCTCTAGCGGGAGGACTTACGAGCAGTACTTC.

The CDR3 spells CASSLDLRGSSSYEQYF. The CDR3 DNA reads as TGTGCCAGCAGCTTAGATCTGAGGGGCTCGAGCTCCTACGAGCAGTACTTC. The genes are TRBV11-2 and TRBJ2-7, with D tentatively TRBD1 or TRBD2 (5 bases each). This CDR3 region has 17 residues. The germline CDR1 and CDR2 sequences are SGHAT and FQNNGV. The V end lost 0 bases, the J end lost 0 bases, and 15 bases lay between the germline ends. The whole variable domain, filled in from reference TRBV11-2 and TRBJ2-7, reads EAGVAQSPRYKIIEKRQSVAFWCNPISGHATLYWYQQILGQGPKLLIQFQNNGVVDDSQLPKDRFSAERLKGVDSTLKIQPAKLEDSAVYLCASSLDLRGSSSYEQYFGPGTRLTVT.

This clonotype has only a few counts. This rearrangement joins TRBV10-3 to TRBJ2-7, with 11 nucleotides matching TRBD1. Germline CDR1 reads ENHRY; CDR2 reads SYGVKD. J lost 3 bases, V lost 9 bases, and 4 bases had no gene match. CDR3 length: 13 amino acids. CDR3 loop: CAILGTGGYEQYF. CDR3 sequence (DNA): TGTGCCATACTCGGGACAGGGGGCTACGAGCAGTACTTC.

This chain connects TRBV5-1 to TRBJ2-3; 9 positions match TRBD1. Germline V lookup: CDR1 SGHRS, CDR2 YFSETQ. The V and J ends lost 4 bases and 2 bases, in that order; junction bases with no gene match: 5. CDR3 length equals 15 residues. The CDR3 DNA reads as TGCGCCAGCAGCCTAAGGACAGGGGCCACAGATACGCAGTATTTT. Translating it yields CASSLRTGATDTQYF.

V and J are TRBV20-1 and TRBJ2-7, with D perhaps being TRBD1 or TRBD2 (5 bases each). The CDR3 runs 14 residues. V dropped 6 bases and J dropped 2 bases, with 17 bases sitting between them. Germline values: CDR1 DFQATT, CDR2 SNEGSKA (reference sequence). CDR3 sequence: CSAEGRAETYEQYF. CDR3 DNA sequence: TGCAGTGCCGAGGGGCGAGCGGAGACCTACGAGCAGTACTTC.